This T cell receptor beta chain emerged from a study of T-cell reconstitution after alpha-beta-depleted transplantation in children. General study points: There were reportedly several hundred expanded graft clones from which alpha-beta T cells came about two months after transplant. Some patients' high day-60 TCRbeta diversity was attributed to recipient cells surviving conditioning. Hyperexpanded clones declined; after one year, newly produced T cells mostly supplied diversity.

During its preparation, the TCRbeta library received unique molecular identifiers. TCRdb re-analysed the PCR reads in MiXCR, keeping a single row per CDR3 protein. In the table there are some 87,000 distinct CDR3 sequences, around 16% of which are singletons. At least ten counts were recorded for this clonotype. Its target is not known. This sample comprised PBMCs, mostly from graft donor cells, obtained 180 days after TCRalphabeta/CD19-depleted stem cell transplant. This TCR was sampled from a male patient between 2 and 15 years old who had a stem cell transplant for acute lymphoblastic leukemia, so the T cells may come from the graft donor.

The CDR3 here is CAIGGWPELFF. DNA of the CDR3: TGTGCCATCGGGGGATGGCCGGAGCTGTTTTTT. The chain employs TRBV10-3 and TRBJ2-2; D possibly uses TRBD1 or TRBD2 (5 bases each). The V gene lost 8 bases and the J gene lost 10 bases, with 11 bases spanning the gap. This CDR3 is built from 11 residues. CDR1 is ENHRY and CDR2 is SYGVKD in the germline V gene.